This TCR beta chain emerged from a study of identifying expanded T cells in peripheral blood. Profiled with immunoSEQ multiplex PCR; TCRdb holds only in-frame clones, not every one. The sample has approximately 100,000 clones, about 88% seen once. There are 12 residues in the CDR3. Germline loops: CDR1 MDHEN, CDR2 SYDVKM. This clone has ten or more counts. Its antigen is unknown. During the collection period, no donor immune events like infections were recorded. Regarding the study as a whole: Clone count variance between roughly 2-week samples rose with total template count. About 1.2 clones differed between technical replicates, versus roughly 17 and 20 over time.

The sample comprised blood. The chain links TRBV28 to TRBJ2-7; D possibly uses TRBD1 or TRBD2 (6 bases each). The clonotype was recovered from a person between 18 and 70 years old in good health. The DNA of the CDR3 is TGTGCGATAAGGGGGGTCGCCTACGAGCAGTACTTC. As protein: CAIRGVAYEQYF.